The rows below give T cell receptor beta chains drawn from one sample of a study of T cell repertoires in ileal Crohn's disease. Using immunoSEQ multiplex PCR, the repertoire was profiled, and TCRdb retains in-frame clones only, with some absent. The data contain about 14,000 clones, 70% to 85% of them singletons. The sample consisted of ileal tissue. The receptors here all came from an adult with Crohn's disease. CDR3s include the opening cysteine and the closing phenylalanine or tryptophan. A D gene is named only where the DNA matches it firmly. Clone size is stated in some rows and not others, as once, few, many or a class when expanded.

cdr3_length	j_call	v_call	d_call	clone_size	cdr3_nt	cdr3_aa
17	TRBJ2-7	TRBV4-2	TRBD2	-	TGTGCCAGCAGCCTCTCCTCGCCCAGCGGGAGCTCCTACGAGCAGTACTTC	CASSLSSPSGSSYEQYF
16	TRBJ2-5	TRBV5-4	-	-	TGTGCCAGCAGCCGGGGGTGGGGCGGGGACCAAGAGACCCAGTACTTC	CASSRGWGGDQETQYF
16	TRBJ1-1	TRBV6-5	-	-	TGTGCCAGCAGTTCCTGGGTGGGGCTAAAGAACACTGAAGCTTTCTTT	CASSSWVGLKNTEAFF
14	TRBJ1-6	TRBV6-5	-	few	TGTGCCAGCAGTCCAGGGACATCAGGATCACCCCTCCACTTT	CASSPGTSGSPLHF
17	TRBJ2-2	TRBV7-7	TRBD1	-	TGTGCTAGCAGCTCATCACCCGGGACAGGGTTTGATTCGGAGCTGTTTTTT	CASSSSPGTGFDSELFF
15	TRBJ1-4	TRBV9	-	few	TGTGCCAGCAGCGTATCATGGGGAGTTGGGGAAAAACTGTTTTTT	CASSVSWGVGEKLFF
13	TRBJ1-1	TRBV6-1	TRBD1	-	TGTGCCAGCAGTCGAGGGGGCAACACTGAAGCTTTCTTT	CASSRGGNTEAFF
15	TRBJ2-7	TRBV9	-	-	TGTGCCAGCAGCACCTACAGGGACCGGACCTACGAGCAGTACTTC	CASSTYRDRTYEQYF
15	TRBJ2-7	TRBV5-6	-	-	TGTGCCAGCAGCTCTACCGGACTGAGCTCCTACGAGCAGTACTTC	CASSSTGLSSYEQYF
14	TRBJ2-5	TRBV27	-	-	TGTGCCAGCAGTTTCCTCGGAGCCCAAGAGACCCAGTACTTC	CASSFLGAQETQYF
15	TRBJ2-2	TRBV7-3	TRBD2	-	TGTGCCAGCAGCAACCGGGAGGCCGGAACCGGGGAGCTGTTTTTT	CASSNREAGTGELFF
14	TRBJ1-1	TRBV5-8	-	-	TGTGCCAGCAGTTCGGAGGGAAGGGGCACTGAAGCTTTCTTT	CASSSEGRGTEAFF
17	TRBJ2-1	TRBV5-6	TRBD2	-	TGTGCCAGCAGCCCGGTAAGCGGGGGGCTAAGTTACAATGAGCAGTTCTTC	CASSPVSGGLSYNEQFF
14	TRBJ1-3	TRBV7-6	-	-	TGTGCCAGCAGCTTGAGTGTCTCTGGAAACACCATATATTTT	CASSLSVSGNTIYF
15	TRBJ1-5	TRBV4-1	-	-	TGCGCCAGCAGCCAGGGGGGGGGAGAGGGTCAGCCCCAGCATTTT	CASSQGGGEGQPQHF
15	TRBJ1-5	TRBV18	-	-	TGTGCCAGCTCACCCCTGGACAGTAGCAATCAGCCCCAGCATTTT	CASSPLDSSNQPQHF
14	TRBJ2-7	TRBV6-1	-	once	TGTGCCAGCAGTGATGGGCGAAGGGGATACGAGCAGTACTTC	CASSDGRRGYEQYF
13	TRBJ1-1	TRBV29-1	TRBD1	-	TGCAGCGTTGAAAGGGGGCGGAACACTGAAGCTTTCTTT	CSVERGRNTEAFF
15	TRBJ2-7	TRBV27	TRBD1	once	TGTGCCAGCAGTTGGGGACAGGGACTTCTTCACGAGCAGTACTTC	CASSWGQGLLHEQYF
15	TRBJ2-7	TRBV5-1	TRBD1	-	TGCGCCAGCAGCTTGACAGGGGTCAGCTCCTACGAGCAGTACTTC	CASSLTGVSSYEQYF
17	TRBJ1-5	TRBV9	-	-	TGTGCCAGCAGCAGGAGAGGGGCGGGGATAAGCAATCAGCCCCAGCATTTT	CASSRRGAGISNQPQHF
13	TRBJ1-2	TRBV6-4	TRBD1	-	TGTGCCACGTCACAGGGGATTAACTATGGCTACACCTTC	CATSQGINYGYTF
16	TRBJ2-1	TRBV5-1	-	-	TGCGCCAGCAGCCAAAAAGTCACGATGTCAGGGAATGAGCAGTTCTTC	CASSQKVTMSGNEQFF
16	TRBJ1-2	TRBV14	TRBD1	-	TGTGCCAGCAGCCAAGGACAGGGGGCGCAGAACTATGGCTACACCTTC	CASSQGQGAQNYGYTF
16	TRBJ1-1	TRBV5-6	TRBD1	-	TGTGCCAGCAGCTTATCAGGGGGCACCATGAACACTGAAGCTTTCTTT	CASSLSGGTMNTEAFF
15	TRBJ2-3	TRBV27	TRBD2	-	TGTGCCAGCAGTCTTCGGGAGGGCCTAACAGATACGCAGTATTTT	CASSLREGLTDTQYF
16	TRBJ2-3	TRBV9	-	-	TGTGCCAGCAGCGTAGGCCCCGGCGGGGACACAGATACGCAGTATTTT	CASSVGPGGDTDTQYF
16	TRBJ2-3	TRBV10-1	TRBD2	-	TGCGCCAGCAGTGATCGCGGGAGGGCCACGGGAGATACGCAGTATTTT	CASSDRGRATGDTQYF
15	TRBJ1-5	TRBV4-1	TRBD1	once	TGCGCCAGCAGCGCACAGGGGCAGGTCGATCAGCCCCAGCATTTT	CASSAQGQVDQPQHF
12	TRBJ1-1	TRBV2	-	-	TGTGCCAGCAGTGCCCAGACTGCTGAAGCTTTCTTT	CASSAQTAEAFF
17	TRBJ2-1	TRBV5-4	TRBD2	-	TGTGCCAGCAGCTTGGGACGACTAGCGGGAGGCCGGGATGAGCAGTTCTTC	CASSLGRLAGGRDEQFF
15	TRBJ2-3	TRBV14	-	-	TGTGCCAGCAGTCCCGGGTTAACTAGCACAGATACGCAGTATTTT	CASSPGLTSTDTQYF
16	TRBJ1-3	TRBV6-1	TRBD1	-	TGTGCCAGCAGTGTCGACAGGGCCATCTCTGGAAACACCATATATTTT	CASSVDRAISGNTIYF
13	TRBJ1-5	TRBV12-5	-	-	TGTGCTAGTGGCTCGGACTCTATCAGGACCCAGCATTTT	CASGSDSIRTQHF
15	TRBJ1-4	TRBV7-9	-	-	TGTGCCAGCAGCGCCCACAGCCCCCCTAATGAAAAACTGTTTTTT	CASSAHSPPNEKLFF
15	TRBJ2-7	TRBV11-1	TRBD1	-	TGTGCCAGCGGGGGTAAACAGGGGCCCACCTACGAGCAGTACTTC	CASGGKQGPTYEQYF
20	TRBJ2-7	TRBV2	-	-	TGTGCCAGCAGCGCTTCCCAGAGGTGGACAGCCAGGGAAGAATCCTACGAGCAGTACTTC	CASSASQRWTAREESYEQYF
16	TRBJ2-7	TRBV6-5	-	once	TGTGCCAGCAGTTACTCCCACCCGGGGTCGGCCTACGAGCAGTACTTC	CASSYSHPGSAYEQYF
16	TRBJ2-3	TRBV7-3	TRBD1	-	TGTGCCAGCGGCCCCTCGAGGACAGGGAAAGGAAATACGCAGTATTTT	CASGPSRTGKGNTQYF
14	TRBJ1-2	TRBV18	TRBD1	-	TGTGCCAGCTCACCGGACAGGGGGCGCAGTGGCTACACCTTC	CASSPDRGRSGYTF
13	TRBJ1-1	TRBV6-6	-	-	TGTGCCAGCAGTGTCACAGGATATACTGAAGCTTTCTTT	CASSVTGYTEAFF
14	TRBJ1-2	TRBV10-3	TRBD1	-	TGTGCCATCAGGCCGGGACAGAGGCCCTATGGCTACACCTTC	CAIRPGQRPYGYTF
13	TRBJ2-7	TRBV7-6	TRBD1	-	TGTGCCAGCAGCTGGCAGGGGGCGAGGGAGCAGTACTTC	CASSWQGAREQYF
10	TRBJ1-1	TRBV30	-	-	TGTGCCTGGAGAACACCTGAAGCTTTCTTT	CAWRTPEAFF
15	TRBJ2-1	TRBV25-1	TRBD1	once	TGTGCCAGCAGCCTTACAAGACAGGGATGGAATGAGCAGTTCTTC	CASSLTRQGWNEQFF
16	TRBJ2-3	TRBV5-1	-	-	TGCGCCAGCAGCTTGGCCCTAGCAGCAACCACAGATACGCAGTATTTT	CASSLALAATTDTQYF
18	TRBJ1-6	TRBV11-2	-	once	TGTGCCAGCAGCTTAGATCTCGGGACTACAGGGTCTAATTCACCCCTCCACTTT	CASSLDLGTTGSNSPLHF
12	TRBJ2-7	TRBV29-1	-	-	TGCAGCGTTGAGGACAAGGGCTACGAGCAGTACTTC	CSVEDKGYEQYF
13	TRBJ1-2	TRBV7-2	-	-	TGTGCCAGCAGCCCAACAGGGTTGCGTGGCTACACCTTC	CASSPTGLRGYTF
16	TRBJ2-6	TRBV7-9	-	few	TGTGCCAGCAGCTTAGCTGGCAGCTCTGGGGCCAACGTCCTGACTTTC	CASSLAGSSGANVLTF
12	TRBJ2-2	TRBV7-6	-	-	TGTGCCAGCAGCCTGAACACCGGGGAGCTGTTTTTT	CASSLNTGELFF
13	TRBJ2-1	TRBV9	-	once	TGTGCCAGCAGCCCAAATACCGGGGGTGAGCAGTTCTTC	CASSPNTGGEQFF